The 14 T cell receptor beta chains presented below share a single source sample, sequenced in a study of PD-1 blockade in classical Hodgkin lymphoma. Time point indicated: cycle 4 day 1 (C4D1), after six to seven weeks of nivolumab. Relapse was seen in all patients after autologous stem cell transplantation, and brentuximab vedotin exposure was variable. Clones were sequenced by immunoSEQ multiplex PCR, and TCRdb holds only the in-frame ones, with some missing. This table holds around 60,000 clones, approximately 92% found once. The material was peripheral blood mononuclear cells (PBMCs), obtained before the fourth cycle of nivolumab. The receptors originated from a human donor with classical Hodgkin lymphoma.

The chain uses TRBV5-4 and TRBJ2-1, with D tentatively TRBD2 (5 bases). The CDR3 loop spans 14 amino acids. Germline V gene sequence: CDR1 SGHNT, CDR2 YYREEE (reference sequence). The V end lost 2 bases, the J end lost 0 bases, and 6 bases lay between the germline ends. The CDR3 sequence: CASSLADSYNEQFF. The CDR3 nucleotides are TGTGCCAGCAGCTTAGCGGACTCCTACAATGAGCAGTTCTTC.

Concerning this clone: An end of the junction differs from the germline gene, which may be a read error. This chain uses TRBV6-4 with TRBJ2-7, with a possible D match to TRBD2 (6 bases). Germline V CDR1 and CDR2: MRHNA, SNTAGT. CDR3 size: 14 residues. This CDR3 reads CASSYSLGGYEQYF. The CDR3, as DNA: TGTGCCAGCAGTTACTCTTTGGGGGGCTACGAGCAGTACTTC.

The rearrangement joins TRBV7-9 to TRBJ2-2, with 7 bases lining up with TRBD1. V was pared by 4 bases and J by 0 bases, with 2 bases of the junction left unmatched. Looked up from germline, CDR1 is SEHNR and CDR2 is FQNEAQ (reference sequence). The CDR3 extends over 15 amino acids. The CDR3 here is CASSSDRSNTGELFF. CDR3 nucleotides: TGTGCCAGCAGCTCGGACAGGTCGAACACCGGGGAGCTGTTTTTT. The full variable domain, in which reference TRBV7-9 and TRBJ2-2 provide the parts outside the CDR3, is DTGVSQNPRHKITKRGQNVTFRCDPISEHNRLYWYRQTLGQGPEFLTYFQNEAQLEKSRLLSDRFSAERPKGSFSTLEIQRTEQGDSAMYLCASSSDRSNTGELFFGEGSRLTVL.

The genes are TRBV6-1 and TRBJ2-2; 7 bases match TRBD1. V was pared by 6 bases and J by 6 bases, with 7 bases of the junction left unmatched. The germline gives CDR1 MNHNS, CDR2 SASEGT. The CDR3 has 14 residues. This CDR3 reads CASSTDRAAGELFF. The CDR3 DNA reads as TGTGCCAGCAGCACCGACAGGGCGGCCGGGGAGCTGTTTTTT.

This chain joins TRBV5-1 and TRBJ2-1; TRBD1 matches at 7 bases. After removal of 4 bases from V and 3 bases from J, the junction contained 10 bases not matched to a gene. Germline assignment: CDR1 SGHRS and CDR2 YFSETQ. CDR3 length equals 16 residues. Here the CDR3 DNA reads TGCGCCAGCAGCGTCAGGACAGGCGAAATCTACAATGAGCAGTTCTTC. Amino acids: CASSVRTGEIYNEQFF.

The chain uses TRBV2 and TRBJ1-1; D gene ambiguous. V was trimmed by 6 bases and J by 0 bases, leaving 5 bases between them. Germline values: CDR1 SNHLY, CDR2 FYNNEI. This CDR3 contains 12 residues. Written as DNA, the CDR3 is TGTGCCAGCAGCCGGCTGAACACTGAAGCTTTCTTT. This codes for CASSRLNTEAFF.

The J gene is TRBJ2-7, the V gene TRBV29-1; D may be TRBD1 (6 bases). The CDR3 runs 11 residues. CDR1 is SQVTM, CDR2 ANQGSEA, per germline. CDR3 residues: CTYQQGYEQYF. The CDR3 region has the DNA TGCACCTACCAACAGGGCTACGAGCAGTACTTC.

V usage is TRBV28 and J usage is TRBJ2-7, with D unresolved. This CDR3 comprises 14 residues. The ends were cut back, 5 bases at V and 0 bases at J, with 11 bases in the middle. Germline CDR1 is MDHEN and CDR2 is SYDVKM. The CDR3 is CASSPDGISYEQYF. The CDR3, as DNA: TGTGCCAGCAGTCCGGACGGTATCTCCTACGAGCAGTACTTC.

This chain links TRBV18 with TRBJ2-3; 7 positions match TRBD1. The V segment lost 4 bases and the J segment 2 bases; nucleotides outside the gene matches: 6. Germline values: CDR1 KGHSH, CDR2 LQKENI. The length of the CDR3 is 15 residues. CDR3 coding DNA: TGTGCCAGCTCACAATCCGGGACAGACACAGATACGCAGTATTTT. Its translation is CASSQSGTDTDTQYF.

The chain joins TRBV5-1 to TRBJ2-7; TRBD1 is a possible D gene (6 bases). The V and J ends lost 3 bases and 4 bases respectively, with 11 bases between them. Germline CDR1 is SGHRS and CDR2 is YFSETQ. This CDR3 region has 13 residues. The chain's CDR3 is CASSSGQSYEQYF. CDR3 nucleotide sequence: TGCGCCAGCAGCTCCGGACAGTCGTACGAGCAGTACTTC.

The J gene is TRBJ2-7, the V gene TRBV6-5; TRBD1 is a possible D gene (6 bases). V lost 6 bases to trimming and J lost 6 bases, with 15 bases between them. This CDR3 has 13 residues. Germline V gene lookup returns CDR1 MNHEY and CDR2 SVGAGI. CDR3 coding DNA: TGTGCCAGCAGCCAAGACAGGAGTGGCGAGCAGTACTTC. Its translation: CASSQDRSGEQYF.

The CDR3 reads CASSEGQGLLLASHGYTF. In DNA form, the CDR3 reads TGTGCCAGCAGTGAGGGGCAGGGCCTCCTCCTCGCCAGCCACGGCTACACCTTC. The genes are TRBV6-1 and TRBJ1-2; tentative D call: TRBD1 (5 bases). In germline, CDR1 is MNHNS, CDR2 SASEGT. This CDR3 has 18 residues. Trimming took 3 bases from V and 8 from J, leaving 28 bases between them.

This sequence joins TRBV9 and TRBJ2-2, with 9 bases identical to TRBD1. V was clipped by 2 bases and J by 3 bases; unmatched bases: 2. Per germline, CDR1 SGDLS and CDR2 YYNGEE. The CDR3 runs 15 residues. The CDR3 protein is CASSVDRGDTGELFF. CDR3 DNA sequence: TGTGCCAGCAGCGTTGACAGGGGGGACACCGGGGAGCTGTTTTTT.

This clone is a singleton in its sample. The CDR3 loop reads CASSLIGETYEQYF. The CDR3 DNA follows: TGTGCCAGCAGTTTAATCGGAGAGACCTACGAGCAGTACTTC. This sequence joins TRBV28 and TRBJ2-7, with no clear D. V dropped 2 bases and J dropped 2 bases, with 10 bases sitting between them. CDR3 length equals 14 residues. Germline lookup yields CDR1 MDHEN and CDR2 SYDVKM.